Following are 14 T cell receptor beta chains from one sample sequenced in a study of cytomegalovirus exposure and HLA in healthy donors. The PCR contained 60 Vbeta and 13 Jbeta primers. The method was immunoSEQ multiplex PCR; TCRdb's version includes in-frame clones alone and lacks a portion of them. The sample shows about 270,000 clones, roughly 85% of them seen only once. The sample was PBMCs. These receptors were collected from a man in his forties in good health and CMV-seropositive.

The CDR3 nucleotides are TGTGCCAGCAGTTTGTTGGGACAGGCCTACGAGCAGTACTTC. It translates to CASSLLGQAYEQYF. The chain couples TRBV27 to TRBJ2-7; TRBD1 matches 8 bases. The germline gives CDR1 MNHEY, CDR2 SMNVEV (reference sequence). The J segment lost 2 bases and the V segment lost 3 bases, leaving 3 bases of the junction unmatched. The CDR3 consists of 14 residues.

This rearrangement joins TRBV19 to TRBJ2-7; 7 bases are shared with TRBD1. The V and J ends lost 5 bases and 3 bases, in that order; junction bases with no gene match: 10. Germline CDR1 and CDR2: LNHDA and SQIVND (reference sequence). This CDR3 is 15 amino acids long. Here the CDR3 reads CASSSGQELGYEQYF. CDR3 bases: TGTGCCAGTAGTTCAGGACAGGAATTAGGCTACGAGCAGTACTTC.

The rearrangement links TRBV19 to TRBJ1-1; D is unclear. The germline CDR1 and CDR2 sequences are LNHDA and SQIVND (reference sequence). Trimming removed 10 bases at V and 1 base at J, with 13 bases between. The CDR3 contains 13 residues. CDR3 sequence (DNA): TGTGCCACCCGCCTCGGAGGGAACACTGAAGCTTTCTTT. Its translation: CATRLGGNTEAFF.

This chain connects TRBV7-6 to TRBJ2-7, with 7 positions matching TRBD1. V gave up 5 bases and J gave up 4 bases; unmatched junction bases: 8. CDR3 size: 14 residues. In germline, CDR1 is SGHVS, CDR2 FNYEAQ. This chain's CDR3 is CASSATGAGYEQYF. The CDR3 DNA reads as TGTGCCAGCAGCGCCACAGGGGCAGGGTACGAGCAGTACTTC. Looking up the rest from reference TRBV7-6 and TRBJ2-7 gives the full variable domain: GAGVSQSPRYKVTKRGQDVALRCDPISGHVSLYWYRQALGQGPEFLTYFNYEAQQDKSGLPNDRFSAERPEGSISTLTIQRTEQRDSAMYRCASSATGAGYEQYFGPGTRLTVT.

CDR3 bases: TGTGCCAGCAGTTTATCGCGGGACAGGTTCTACGAGCAGTACTTC. Protein product: CASSLSRDRFYEQYF. This chain uses TRBV27 with TRBJ2-7; the match to TRBD1 covers 8 bases. Trimming removed 0 bases from V and 3 bases from J; junction bases left unmatched: 4. The CDR3 consists of 15 residues. Per germline, CDR1 MNHEY and CDR2 SMNVEV (reference sequence).

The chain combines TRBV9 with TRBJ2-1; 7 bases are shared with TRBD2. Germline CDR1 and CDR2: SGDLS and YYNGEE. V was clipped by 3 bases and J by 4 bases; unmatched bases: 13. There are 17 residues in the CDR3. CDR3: CASSDNPSSGRYNEQFF. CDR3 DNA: TGTGCCAGCAGCGACAATCCTTCTAGCGGCCGATACAATGAGCAGTTCTTC. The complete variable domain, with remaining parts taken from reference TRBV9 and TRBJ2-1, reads DSGVTQTPKHLITATGQRVTLRCSPRSGDLSVYWYQQSLDQGLQFLIQYYNGEERAKGNILERFSAQQFPDLHSELNLSSLELGDSALYFCASSDNPSSGRYNEQFFGPGTRLTVL.

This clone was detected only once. CDR3 loop: CASSLTSGVNYGYTF. CDR3 in DNA: TGTGCCAGCAGTTTAACCTCGGGGGTAAACTATGGCTACACCTTC. The V and J genes are TRBV28 and TRBJ1-2; a possible D gene is TRBD1 (5 bases). Trimming took 2 bases from V and 2 from J, leaving 12 bases between them. Germline CDR1 and CDR2: MDHEN and SYDVKM. The length of the CDR3 is 15 residues.

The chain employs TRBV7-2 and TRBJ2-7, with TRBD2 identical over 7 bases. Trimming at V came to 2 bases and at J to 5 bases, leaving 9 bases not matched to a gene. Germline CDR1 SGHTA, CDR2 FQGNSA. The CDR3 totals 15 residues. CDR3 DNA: TGTGCCAGCAGCTTAAGGCTGGCGGGAGTGGACGAGCAGTACTTC. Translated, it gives CASSLRLAGVDEQYF. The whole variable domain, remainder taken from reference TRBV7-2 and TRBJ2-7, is GAGVSQSPSNKVTEKGKDVELRCDPISGHTALYWYRQSLGQGLEFLIYFQGNSAPDKSGLPSDRFSAERTGGSVSTLTIQRTQQEDSAVYLCASSLRLAGVDEQYFGPGTRLTVT.

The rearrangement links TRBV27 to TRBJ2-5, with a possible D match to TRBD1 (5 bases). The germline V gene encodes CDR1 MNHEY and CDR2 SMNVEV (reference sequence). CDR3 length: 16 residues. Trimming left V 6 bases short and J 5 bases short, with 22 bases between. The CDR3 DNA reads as TGTGCCAGCAGGGCTCAGGGAAGTTGGGGTACCGAGACCCAGTACTTC. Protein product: CASRAQGSWGTETQYF.

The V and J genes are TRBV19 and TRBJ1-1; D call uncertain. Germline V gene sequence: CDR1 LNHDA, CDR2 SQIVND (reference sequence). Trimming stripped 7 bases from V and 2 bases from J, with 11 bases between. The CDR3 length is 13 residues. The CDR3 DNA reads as TGTGCCAGTACCGACGGGGTTAACACTGAAGCTTTCTTT. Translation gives CASTDGVNTEAFF.

DNA of the CDR3: TGTGCCAGCTATCCATATACAGGGCGGAATCAGCCCCAGCATTTT. It translates to CASYPYTGRNQPQHF. The chain employs TRBV28 and TRBJ1-5, with a tentative D call TRBD1 (6 bases). The CDR3 consists of 15 residues. The V and J ends lost 8 bases and 4 bases respectively, with 18 bases between them. Germline CDR1 is MDHEN and CDR2 is SYDVKM. Together with reference TRBV28 and TRBJ1-5, the CDR3 gives the full variable domain: DVKVTQSSRYLVKRTGEKVFLECVQDMDHENMFWYRQDPGLGLRLIYFSYDVKMKEKGDIPEGYSVSREKKERFSLILESASTNQTSMYLCASYPYTGRNQPQHFGDGTRLSIL.

In DNA form, the CDR3 reads TGTGCCAGCAGCGATCGGACTTCTAGCACAGATACGCAGTATTTT. Translated: CASSDRTSSTDTQYF. This sequence joins TRBV13 and TRBJ2-3, with a possible D match to TRBD2 (5 bases). The CDR3 is 15 residues long. Trimming took off 5 bases at V and 0 bases at J, with 12 bases between the two ends. The germline V gene has CDR1 PRHDT and CDR2 FYEKMQ (reference sequence). The entire variable domain, with the rest obtained from reference TRBV13 and TRBJ2-3, is as follows: AAGVIQSPRHLIKEKRETATLKCYPIPRHDTVYWYQQGPGQDPQFLISFYEKMQSDKGSIPDRFSAQQFSDYHSELNMSSLELGDSALYFCASSDRTSSTDTQYFGPGTRLTVL.

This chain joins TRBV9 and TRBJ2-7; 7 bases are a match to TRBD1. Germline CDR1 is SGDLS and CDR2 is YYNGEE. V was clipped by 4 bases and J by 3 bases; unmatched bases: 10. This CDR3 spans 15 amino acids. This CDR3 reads CASSPPQGDRYEQYF. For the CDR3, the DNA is TGTGCCAGCAGCCCCCCCCAGGGGGACCGCTACGAGCAGTACTTC.

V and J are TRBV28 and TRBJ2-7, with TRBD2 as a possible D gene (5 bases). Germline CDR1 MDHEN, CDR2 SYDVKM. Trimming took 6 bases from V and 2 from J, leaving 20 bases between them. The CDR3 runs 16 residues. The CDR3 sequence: CASRPSPRTATYEQYF. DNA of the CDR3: TGTGCCAGCAGACCCTCCCCCCGGACTGCCACCTACGAGCAGTACTTC.